This T cell receptor beta chain was documented in a study of identifying expanded T cells in peripheral blood. Using immunoSEQ multiplex PCR, the repertoire was profiled, and TCRdb retains in-frame clones only, with some absent. This sample has about 98,000 clones, with 88% found just once. This CDR3 is built from 14 residues. Losses at the gene ends were 6 bases for V and 1 base for J; bases not matched to a gene: 3. Germline-derived CDR1 and CDR2 are MRHNA and SNTAGT. A word on this clone: Different DNA sequences within this sample yield the same CDR3.

This clonotype was sampled from a person aged 18 to 75 in good health. The V and J genes are TRBV6-4 and TRBJ1-1; 9 nucleotides align to TRBD1. What was sequenced was blood. The CDR3 loop is CASSPGQGNTEAFF. DNA of the CDR3: TGTGCCAGCAGCCCGGGACAGGGGAACACTGAAGCTTTCTTT.